A single T cell receptor beta chain is shown here with its context. The antigen this receptor binds is unknown. No clone much larger than this one lies a single base away; base qualities are absent. CD8 naive samples consisted of CD45RO-negative cells that were positively selected for CCR7, yielding a CD45RA+CCR7+ population without TemRA cells. Healthy HIV-negative adults with no recently reported acute infections or vaccinations were included as donors. Every donor was a Caucasian adult living in Nashville, Tennessee, USA. Blood was collected by leukapheresis, and PBMCs were isolated by Ficoll-Histopaque density gradient centrifugation and then cryopreserved in liquid nitrogen vapor phase. Purity and quantity of every magnetically sorted T cell population were checked by analytical flow cytometry. Genomic DNA was isolated from each sorted fraction and quantified by UV absorbance on a Nanodrop 2000c.

This entry comes from a study of shared clonotypes between healthy human individuals (TCRdb year 2020). Context from the whole study: The cohort comprised a couple of women and a few men aged 18 to 49 years. To estimate repertoire size and how much clonotypes are shared between individuals, the study performed deep sequencing of blood TCR repertoires from a handful of healthy adults. To increase sequencing depth and limit assay-specific biases, TCR repertoire library preparation and sequencing were carried out by different laboratories using diverse techniques. Between about 0.9 and 8.9 billion PBMCs per donor were obtained by leukapheresis. For each donor, three plates each were used for CD4 naive and CD4 memory, two plates were used for CD8 naive, and one plate was used for CD8 memory. The study at large found these results: The small number of donors limited the genetic and exposure-history diversity represented. Sampling was restricted to blood, and TCR repertoires in tissues likely differ from the TCR repertoires found in blood. Compared with non-shared clonotypes, the clonotypes found in all four sorted-subset donors had higher generation probabilities. Larger estimated clonotype richness was generally found for naive subsets than for memory subsets. About 5% of naive CD4, 3.5% of naive CD8, about 2.1% of memory CD4, and over 0.35% of memory CD8 clonotypes were shared across several donors. Incomplete sequencing was indicated by rarefaction of sorted-subset datasets, despite the large sequencing depth. Pairwise subsampling led to the expectation that sequencing depth would affect the degree of clonotype sharing among donors.

TCR CDR3 regions were amplified from genomic DNA by multiplex PCR using the deep immunoSEQ assay. For each cell subset, the extracted genomic DNA was distributed evenly across all wells of several immunoSEQ 96-well plates, and each plate served as one replicate. Each replicate PCR for sorted subsets received around 200 ng genomic DNA, equal to tens of thousands of T cell genomes. Purified libraries were measured with a Qubit 3.0 fluorometer, size-checked on a Bioanalyzer 2100, and measured again with the KAPA Library Quantification kit. Every immunoSEQ 96-well plate was sequenced on a separate single-read 150-cycle Illumina NextSeq 550 flow cell. Processing in the source paper ran as follows. Because the immunoSEQ output held only junctional sequences and lacked quality scores, the filtering could not match the filtering applied to full-length reads. Sequences were annotated with PyIR, a Python wrapper for IgBLAST v1.9, and V/J genes and CDR3 were assigned using IMGT germline references. Reads were filtered out if the reads had weak V/J assignments (E-value above 1e-6), no CDR3, stop codons, out-of-frame junctions, or ambiguous translated residues. V3J clonotypes were defined by identical inferred V gene, J gene, and CDR3 amino acid sequence. The percentage overlap between two repertoires was calculated by dividing the number of shared unique clonotypes by the size of the smaller repertoire. RTK rarefaction, the Chao1 estimator, and Recon v2.1 estimates of unobserved clonotypes were used to assess repertoire richness. Generation probabilities for all TCRbeta clonotypes obtained by the gDNA method from a handful of donors were computed using OLGA. In TCRdb, the immuneACCESS table is reduced to in-frame sequences with V and J assigned. These tables do not hold every clone; where another copy was compared, an unresolved V gene accounts for under half, and the others remain unexplained. V, J and clone size are those of that table, while D and trimming were read from the DNA. This sample lists about 2 million clones; about 95% were detected once. The top ten constitute less than 1.5% of the sample.

V is pared back by 4 bases and J by 5 bases, with 10 bases lying between the germline termini. The germline V gene gives CDR1 as SGDLS and CDR2 as YYNGEE. Counted from cysteine to phenylalanine, this CDR3 has 12 amino acids. The CDR3 DNA has 36 bases and is translated from base 1. The chain is encoded by TRBV9 joined to TRBJ2-7, and the D gene may be TRBD1, 5 bases matching. The receptor's source is a man aged 18 to 30 in good health. The sequenced sample was naive CD8+ T cells sorted from blood. Interpreted using the paper, the cell subset or site label stands for: CD45RA+CCR7+. This receptor has the CDR3 CASSSLTDEQYF. The bases are TGTGCCAGCAGCTCATTGACAGACGAGCAGTACTTC.